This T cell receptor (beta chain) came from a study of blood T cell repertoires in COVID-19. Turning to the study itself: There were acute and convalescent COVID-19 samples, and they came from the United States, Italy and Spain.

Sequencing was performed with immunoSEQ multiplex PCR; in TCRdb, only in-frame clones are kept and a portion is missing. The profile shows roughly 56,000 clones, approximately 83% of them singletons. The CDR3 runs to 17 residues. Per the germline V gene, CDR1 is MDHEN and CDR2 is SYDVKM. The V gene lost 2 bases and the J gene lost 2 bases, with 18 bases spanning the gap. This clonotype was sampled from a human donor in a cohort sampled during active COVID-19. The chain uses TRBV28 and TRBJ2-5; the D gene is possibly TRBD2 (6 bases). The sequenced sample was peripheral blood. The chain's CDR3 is CASSLGRQIGGQETQYF. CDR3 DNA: TGTGCCAGCAGTTTAGGGAGACAGATCGGGGGACAAGAGACCCAGTACTTC. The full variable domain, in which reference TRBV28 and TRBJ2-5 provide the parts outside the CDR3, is DVKVTQSSRYLVKRTGEKVFLECVQDMDHENMFWYRQDPGLGLRLIYFSYDVKMKEKGDIPEGYSVSREKKERFSLILESASTNQTSMYLCASSLGRQIGGQETQYFGPGTRLLVL.